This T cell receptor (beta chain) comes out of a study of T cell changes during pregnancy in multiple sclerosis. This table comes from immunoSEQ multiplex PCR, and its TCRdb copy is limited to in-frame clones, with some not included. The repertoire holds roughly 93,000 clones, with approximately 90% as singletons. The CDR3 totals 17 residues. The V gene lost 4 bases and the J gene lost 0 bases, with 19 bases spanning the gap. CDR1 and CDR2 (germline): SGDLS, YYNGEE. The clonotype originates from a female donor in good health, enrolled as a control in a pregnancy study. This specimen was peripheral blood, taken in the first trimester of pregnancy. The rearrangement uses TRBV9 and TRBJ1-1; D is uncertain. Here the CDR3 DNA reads TGTGCCAGCAGCCTACAGACAATGGCAGACATGAACACTGAAGCTTTCTTT. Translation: CASSLQTMADMNTEAFF.